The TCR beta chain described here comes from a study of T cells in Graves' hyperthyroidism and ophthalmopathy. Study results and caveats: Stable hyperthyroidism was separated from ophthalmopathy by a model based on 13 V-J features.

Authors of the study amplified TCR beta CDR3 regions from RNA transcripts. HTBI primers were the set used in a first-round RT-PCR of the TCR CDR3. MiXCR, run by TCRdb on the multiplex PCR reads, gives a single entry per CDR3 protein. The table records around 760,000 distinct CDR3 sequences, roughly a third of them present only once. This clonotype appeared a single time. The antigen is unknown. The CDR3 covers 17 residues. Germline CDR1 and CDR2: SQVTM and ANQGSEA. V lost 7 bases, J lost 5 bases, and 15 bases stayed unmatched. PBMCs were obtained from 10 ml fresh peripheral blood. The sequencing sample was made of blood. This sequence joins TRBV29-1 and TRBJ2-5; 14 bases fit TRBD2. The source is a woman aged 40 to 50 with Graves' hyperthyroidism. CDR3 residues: CSAMNLGLAGGRETQYF. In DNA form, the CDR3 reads TGCAGCGCGATGAACCTCGGACTAGCGGGAGGCAGGGAGACCCAGTACTTC.